This T cell receptor (beta chain) comes out of a study of vaccination effects on CD4 cells after COVID-19. Across the study: Following the second dose by a median of 72 days, the post-vaccine samples were obtained.

CDR1 GTSNPN and CDR2 SVGIG come from the germline V gene (reference sequence). This CDR3 contains 12 residues. Culture proceeded for approximately nine days, and CD4+ T cells were then isolated. Either the BNT162b2 or mRNA-1273 vaccine was given to participants in two doses. In regard to this clone: The antigen remains unidentified.

The table came from immunoSEQ multiplex PCR; TCRdb's copy has only in-frame clones and leaves some out. The sample records about 73,000 clones, around 67% being singletons. The rearrangement joins TRBV30 to TRBJ1-4; D is uncertain. The TCR originated in a human donor who received a COVID-19 vaccine. The starting material was CD4+ T cells from PBMCs cultured without peptide, obtained after COVID-19 vaccination. CDR3 DNA sequence: TGTGCAGGAGGGCGTAGTAATGAAAAACTGTTTTTT. It yields the protein CAGGRSNEKLFF.